Detailed here is one TCR beta chain. This clonotype was found a few times. Its antigen remains unidentified. Base qualities are not recorded, but no much larger clone differs from it by a single base. PBMCs were isolated by Ficoll-Paque density gradient centrifugation. Trimming costs V 4 bases and J 0 bases, and their ends lie 10 bases apart. The germline V gene provides CDR1 SGHTA and CDR2 FQGTGA. The CDR3 starts with the cysteine, ends with the phenylalanine, and has 16 residues. Here the CDR3 DNA is all that survives: 48 bases in frame from base 1. TCRdb records Illumina NovaSeq 6000 as the sequencer. Using 5'RACE with constant-segment primers, TCRalpha and TCRbeta cDNA libraries were constructed, with sample barcodes and unique molecular identifiers added in the process. Trizol reagent was used to extract RNA from every sample. The libraries were amplified in two PCR steps, and the second step added a second sample barcode and Illumina TruSeq adapters. Sequencing of the libraries was done on an Illumina NovaSeq, producing 2 x 150 bp paired-end reads. Concerning the study's data processing: Reads were demultiplexed and collapsed into UMI-guided consensus sequences with migec v1.2.7. Using mixcr v2.1.11, UMI consensuses were aligned to TRA and TRB V and J templates and then assembled into clonotypes. Clonotypes were classified as expanded or contracted when called significant by both edgeR and NoisET, with noise models trained on biological replicates. For edgeR calls, the cutoffs were a false discovery rate-adjusted p below 0.01 and a log2 fold-change threshold of 1. As an exploratory analysis of dynamics, PCA with hierarchical clustering was applied to max-normalized trajectories of the 1000 most abundant clonotypes. Each responding clone was given a CD4 or CD8 phenotype based on the CD4+ and CD8+ repertoires, which had been sequenced separately. The public sequencing data were trimmed at Q25 with fastp and processed into clonotypes with MiXCR by TCRdb, which kept only in-frame beta chains. Records with the same CDR3 protein are collapsed into one entry carrying the most frequent genes and DNA. The V and J calls reflect TCRdb's pipeline rather than the authors' work. A total of around 390,000 distinct CDR3 sequences appear in this sample, about a sixth of them only once. The ten most abundant clones make up about 22% of the sample.

The data originate from a study of T-cell memory formation after mild COVID-19 (dated by TCRdb to the early 2020s). For the study in its entirety: Most TCR sequence clusters were specific to one of the two donors. Longitudinal TCRalpha and TCRbeta repertoire sequencing tracked T-cell clones expanding and contracting after mild COVID-19 in two donors. The cohort was made up of two young adult volunteers, one female and one male, who were previously healthy. What the work shows at the level of the full study, not this receptor alone: Whether the second-wave clones peaking on day 37 were SARS-CoV-2 specific was not confirmed. From day 15 to 85, contracting clones showed balanced CD4/CD8 phenotypes, whereas a second wave of clones that expanded from day 15 to 37 leaned towards CD4+. The study covered only a couple of mild cases, and larger cohorts including severe cases with pre-infection samples were considered necessary. Contracting CD4+ clones turned up mainly in the CM and EM memory subsets, whereas EMRA was where CD8+ clones were enriched. Some responding clones were detected in pre-infection memory, suggesting pre-existing cross-reactive memory T cells joined the SARS-CoV-2 response.

The source of this sequence is a man between 18 and 29 years old who had mild COVID-19 (a few samples of this study predate the infection). The sample titles of this study are shuffled in the database, so cell type and time point are left out; the donor was told from shared clones. This chain is built from TRBV7-3 and TRBJ2-6; the D gene identity is not certain. Sample: PBMCs or a T cell subset sorted from them (not recorded which). The CDR3: CASSYTGSSGANVLTF. The bases are TGTGCCAGCAGCTATACGGGTAGCTCTGGGGCCAACGTCCTGACTTTC.